The 3 T cell receptor beta chains listed next were all sequenced from one sample in a study of regulatory T cells in long-lasting Graves disease. Time point indicated: persistent/refractory GD, antithyroid drugs over 5 years with positive TRAb. Following extraction of RNA from PBMCs, that RNA was used to make the TCR library. Construction of the TCR beta libraries employed iRepertoire HTBI primers in conjunction with Arm-PCR of CDR3 regions. TCRdb fed the multiplex PCR reads into MiXCR, producing one record per CDR3 protein. The table lists about 430,000 distinct CDR3 sequences, around 20% of them singletons. Sequenced here: peripheral blood mononuclear cells (PBMCs), sampled when the disease was refractory, from a patient treated with antithyroid drugs. Receptor source: a female donor with Graves disease.

The chain carries TRBV11-1 and TRBJ2-4; 11 nucleotides match TRBD2. This CDR3 is 18 amino acids long. J lost 1 base, V lost 5 bases, and 10 bases had no gene match. Germline V gene data show CDR1 as SGHAT and CDR2 as FQDESV (reference sequence). CDR3 loop: CASSPGLAEGRAKNIQYF. CDR3 nucleotides: TGTGCCAGCAGCCCGGGACTAGCGGAGGGCCGGGCCAAAAACATTCAGTACTTC.

In its sample, this clonotype was seen many times. The chain joins TRBV6-1 to TRBJ2-2, with a possible D match to TRBD1 (5 bases). Per germline, CDR1 MNHNS and CDR2 SASEGT. This CDR3 comprises 16 residues. Trimming stripped 3 bases from V and 4 bases from J, with 15 bases between. The CDR3 spells CASSEGPERATGELFF. The CDR3 bases are TGTGCCAGCAGTGAGGGGCCCGAACGAGCCACCGGGGAGCTGTTTTTT.

This clonotype has only a few counts. The V gene is TRBV28, the J gene TRBJ2-2; no clear D. The CDR3 loop spans 14 amino acids. V lost 7 bases, J lost 0 bases, and 9 bases lay in between. Germline V gives CDR1 MDHEN, CDR2 SYDVKM. Here the CDR3 DNA reads TGTGCCAGCATCGAGCAGGCGAACACCGGGGAGCTGTTTTTT. It codes for CASIEQANTGELFF.